This T cell receptor (beta chain) was sequenced for a study of immune characteristics of hereditary and idiopathic chronic pancreatitis. Study-level background: The study examined local immune cells and TCRbeta repertoires in the pancreas in hereditary and idiopathic chronic pancreatitis, using control pancreases from organ donors for comparison. The gDNA-based approach was selected because minimal in vitro experimental manipulation of pancreas-infiltrating T cells was involved. TCRbeta sequencing covered 5 control pancreases, 7 or 8 hereditary chronic pancreatitis pancreases and roughly six idiopathic chronic pancreatitis pancreases.

Patients undergoing total pancreatectomy with islet autotransplantation (TPIAT) were the source of the chronic pancreatitis pancreas tissue. The chronic pancreatitis patients who were included had no known history of diabetes. Genomic DNA was extracted directly from bulk pancreas tissue, without T cell sorting, for TCRbeta sequencing. At two US centers, pancreas tissues from patients and organ donors were collected on a consecutive basis. This clone was counted once. Its specific antigen is unknown. Per-base quality was not reported, and no clone a single base away is much larger than it. Library preparation was by the immunoSEQ multiplex PCR assay. The TCRbeta CDR3 region and adjacent sequences were amplified and sequenced from pancreatic genomic DNA. Per the source publication's procedure: Repertoire diversity was assessed as a mean normalized Shannon-Wiener index, together with productive clonality and counts of productive rearrangements. Control and chronic pancreatitis repertoire metrics were compared by means of the nonparametric Mann-Whitney U test. A clonotype counted as shared when its CDR3beta sequence had identical amino acid composition and length across subjects. TCRdb stores this immuneACCESS table with in-frame sequences only. Part of the clones is absent; in the studies checked, under half of the shortfall reflects unresolved V genes, and no reason is known for the rest. That table furnishes V, J and clone size, whereas the DNA furnished D and trimming. In this sample the table shows about 6,000 clones, roughly 74% of which occur a single time. In total, the top ten clones hold about 7% of the sample.

Points the paper makes about the study in general: Because patient tissue could be obtained only at the time of TPIAT, differences in disease duration may have affected the immune findings. Vbeta-Jbeta gene family usage, including TRBV10, TRBV19, TRBV23 and TRBV5, differed between hereditary and idiopathic chronic pancreatitis. Chronic pancreatitis caused by alcohol use was not included in the study. Significantly increased TCRbeta repertoire diversity and reduced clonality were observed in both chronic pancreatitis groups relative to controls. Numbers of productive TCR rearrangements correlated positively with disease severity scores among roughly 13 chronic pancreatitis patients.

Including cysteine and phenylalanine, the CDR3 has 14 amino acids. Of all the DNA, just the CDR3 is kept, 42 bases in frame from base 1. Looking up the germline V gene yields CDR1 WSHSY and CDR2 SAAADI. At the junction V is shortened by 7 bases and J by 5 bases; bases outside the gene matches: 10. Sequenced material: pancreas tissue with hereditary chronic pancreatitis. This clonotype originated in a human donor with chronic pancreatitis. The rearranged chain carries TRBV10-2 and TRBJ2-5, with TRBD2 identical over 7 junction bases. The CDR3 protein: CASKAGAARETQYF. The DNA sequence is as follows: TGCGCCAGCAAGGCGGGAGCAGCTAGGGAGACCCAGTACTTC.